This T cell receptor beta chain stems from a study of T-cell reconstitution after alpha-beta-depleted transplantation in children. Preparation of the TCRbeta library used unique molecular identifiers. MiXCR was run by TCRdb on the PCR reads, yielding one entry per CDR3 protein. The repertoire includes 350,000 to 450,000 distinct CDR3 sequences, more than 10% of them detected once, and 3.5% to 4.5% sits in the top ten. This CDR3 contains 10 residues. Trimming cost V 5 bases and J 6 bases, with 6 bases left between them. Germline CDR1 SQVTM, CDR2 ANQGSEA. This clonotype was counted only a few times. The sequence was collected from a human donor who donated a stem cell graft to a child with Fanconi anemia. This specimen was PBMCs, taken from the stem cell graft. The chain is built from TRBV29-1 and TRBJ2-3, with D perhaps TRBD2 (5 bases). CDR3 sequence reads: CSVTGDTQYF. The CDR3 DNA follows: TGCAGCGTTACGGGGGATACGCAGTATTTT.